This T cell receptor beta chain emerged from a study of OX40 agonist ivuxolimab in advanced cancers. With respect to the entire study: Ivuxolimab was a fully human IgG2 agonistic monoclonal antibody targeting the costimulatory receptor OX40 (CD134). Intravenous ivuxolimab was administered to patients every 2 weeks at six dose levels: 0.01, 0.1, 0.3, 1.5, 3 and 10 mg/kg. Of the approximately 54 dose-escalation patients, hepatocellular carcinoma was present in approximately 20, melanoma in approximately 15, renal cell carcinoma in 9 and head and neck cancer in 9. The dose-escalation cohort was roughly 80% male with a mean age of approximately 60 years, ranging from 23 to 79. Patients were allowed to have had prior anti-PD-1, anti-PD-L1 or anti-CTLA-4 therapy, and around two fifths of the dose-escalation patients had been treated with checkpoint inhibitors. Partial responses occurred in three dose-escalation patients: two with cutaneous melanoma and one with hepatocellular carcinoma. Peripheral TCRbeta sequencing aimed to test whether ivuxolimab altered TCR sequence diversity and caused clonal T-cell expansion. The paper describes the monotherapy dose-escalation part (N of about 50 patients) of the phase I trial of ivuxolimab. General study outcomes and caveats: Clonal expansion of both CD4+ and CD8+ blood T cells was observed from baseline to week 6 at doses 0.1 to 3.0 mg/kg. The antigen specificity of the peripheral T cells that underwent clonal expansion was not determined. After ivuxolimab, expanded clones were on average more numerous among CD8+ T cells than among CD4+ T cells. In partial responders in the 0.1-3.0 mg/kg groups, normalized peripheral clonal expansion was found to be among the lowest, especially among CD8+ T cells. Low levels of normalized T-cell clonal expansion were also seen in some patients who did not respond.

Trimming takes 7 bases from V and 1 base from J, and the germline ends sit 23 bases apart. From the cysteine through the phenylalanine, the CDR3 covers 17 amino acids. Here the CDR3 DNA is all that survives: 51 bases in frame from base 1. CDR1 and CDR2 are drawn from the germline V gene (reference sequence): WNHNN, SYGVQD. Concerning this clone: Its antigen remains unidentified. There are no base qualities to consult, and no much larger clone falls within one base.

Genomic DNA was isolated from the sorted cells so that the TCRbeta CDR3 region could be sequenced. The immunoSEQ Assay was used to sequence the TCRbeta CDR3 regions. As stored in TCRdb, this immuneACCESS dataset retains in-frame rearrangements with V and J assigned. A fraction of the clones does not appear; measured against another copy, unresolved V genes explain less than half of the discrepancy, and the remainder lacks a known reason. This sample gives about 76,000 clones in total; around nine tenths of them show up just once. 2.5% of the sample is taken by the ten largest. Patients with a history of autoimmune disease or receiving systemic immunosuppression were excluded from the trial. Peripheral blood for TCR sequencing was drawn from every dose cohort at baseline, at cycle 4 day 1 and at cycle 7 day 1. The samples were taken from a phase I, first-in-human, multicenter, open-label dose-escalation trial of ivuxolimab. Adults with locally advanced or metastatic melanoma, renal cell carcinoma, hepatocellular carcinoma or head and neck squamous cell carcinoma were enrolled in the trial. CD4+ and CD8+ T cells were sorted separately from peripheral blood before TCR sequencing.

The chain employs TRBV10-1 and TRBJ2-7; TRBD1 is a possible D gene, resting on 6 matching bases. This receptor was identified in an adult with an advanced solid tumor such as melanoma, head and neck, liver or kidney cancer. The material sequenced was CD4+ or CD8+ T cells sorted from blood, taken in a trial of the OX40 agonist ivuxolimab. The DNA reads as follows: TGCGCCAGCAACGAAATTAAACGGACAGATATATCCTACGAGCAGTACTTC. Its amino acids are CASNEIKRTDISYEQYF.